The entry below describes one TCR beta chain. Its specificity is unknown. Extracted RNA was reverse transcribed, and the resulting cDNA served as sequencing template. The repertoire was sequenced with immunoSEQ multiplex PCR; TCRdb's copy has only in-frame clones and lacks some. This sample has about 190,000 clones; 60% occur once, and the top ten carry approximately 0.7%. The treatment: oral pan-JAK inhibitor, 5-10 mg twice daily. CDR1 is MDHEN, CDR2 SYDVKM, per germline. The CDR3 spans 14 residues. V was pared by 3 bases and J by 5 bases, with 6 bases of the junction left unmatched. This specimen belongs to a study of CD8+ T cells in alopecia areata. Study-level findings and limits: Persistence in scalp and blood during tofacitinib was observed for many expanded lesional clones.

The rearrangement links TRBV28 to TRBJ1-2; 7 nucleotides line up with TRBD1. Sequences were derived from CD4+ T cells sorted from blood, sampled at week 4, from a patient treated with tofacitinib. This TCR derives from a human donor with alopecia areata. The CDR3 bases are TGTGCCAGCAGTTTTCCCACAGGGGATTATGGCTACACCTTC. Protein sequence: CASSFPTGDYGYTF.